These 20 T cell receptor beta chains were all obtained from the same sample, sequenced in a study of T-cell memory formation after mild COVID-19. TCRdb ran MiXCR on the 5' RACE reads and lists one entry per CDR3 protein. The sample comprises roughly 310,000 distinct CDR3 sequences, 15% to 20% of which are singletons, and 20% to 25% rests with the top ten. Material: PBMCs or a T cell subset sorted from them (not recorded which). The receptors originated from a man between 18 and 35 years old who had mild COVID-19 (a few samples of this study predate the infection). Cell type and time point are not known.

The V call is TRBV4-1, the J call TRBJ2-3, with D maybe TRBD1 (5 bases). The CDR3 covers 13 residues. V was clipped by 3 bases and J by 7 bases, with 11 bases between them. Per the germline V gene, CDR1 is MGHRA and CDR2 is YSYEKL. The CDR3 reads CASSHEQANTQYF. The CDR3 DNA is TGCGCCAGCAGCCATGAACAGGCCAATACGCAGTATTTT.

The chain couples TRBV20-1 to TRBJ1-5; unclear D gene. The CDR3 loop spans 16 amino acids. CDR1 DFQATT and CDR2 SNEGSKA come from the germline V gene (reference sequence). Trimming removed 6 bases at V and 1 base at J, with 19 bases between. CDR3 in amino acids: CSATPPYSGSNQPQHF. The CDR3 DNA sequence: TGCAGTGCCACGCCCCCCTATTCGGGGAGCAATCAGCCCCAGCATTTT.

The chain has TRBV4-2 and TRBJ2-1; D not certain. The length of the CDR3 is 12 residues. Germline CDR1 is LGHNA and CDR2 is YNFKEQ. V dropped 4 bases and J dropped 12 bases, with 13 bases sitting between them. CDR3: CASSLQPRRQFF. The DNA for the CDR3 is TGTGCCAGCAGCCTCCAGCCCCGCAGGCAGTTCTTC.

The chain couples TRBV9 to TRBJ1-1; D is unresolved. There are 15 residues in the CDR3. CDR1 SGDLS and CDR2 YYNGEE come from the germline V gene. V lost 4 bases and J lost 3, with 16 bases in between. Here the CDR3 DNA reads TGTGCCAGCAGCCCCCGTTGGACTCTTGACACTGAAGCTTTCTTT. It specifies CASSPRWTLDTEAFF.

This clonotype has more than one count but fewer than ten. This chain joins TRBV20-1 and TRBJ2-2; possible D gene TRBD1, 6 bases. V lost 3 bases and J 5 bases, leaving 7 bases between the germline ends. Per the germline V gene, CDR1 is DFQATT and CDR2 is SNEGSKA (reference sequence). The CDR3 loop spans 12 amino acids. This CDR3 reads CSASRGTGELFF. The CDR3 region has the DNA TGCAGTGCTAGCAGGGGAACCGGGGAGCTGTTTTTT.

This rearrangement joins TRBV7-8 to TRBJ2-6, with 9 bases matching TRBD1. The germline CDR1 and CDR2 sequences are SGHVS and FQNEAQ. There are 19 residues in the CDR3. The V gene end was trimmed by 5 bases and the J gene end by 1 base; junction bases not matched to a gene: 12. The CDR3 is CASSLSGQGRLSGANVLTF. In DNA, the CDR3 is TGTGCCAGCAGCCTCAGCGGACAGGGGAGATTATCTGGGGCCAACGTCCTGACTTTC.

This clonotype was counted many times. The V call is TRBV4-2, the J call TRBJ2-1; TRBD2 aligns across 9 bases. CDR3 length: 16 residues. The germline gives CDR1 LGHNA, CDR2 YNFKEQ. The V gene end was trimmed by 0 bases and the J gene end by 6 bases; junction bases not matched to a gene: 6. For the CDR3, the DNA is TGTGCCAGCAGCCAAGATCGGGCAGCGGGGGGCAATGAGCAGTTCTTC. Its protein product is CASSQDRAAGGNEQFF.

The rearrangement uses TRBV11-1 and TRBJ1-6; 7 bases agree with TRBD1. The germline CDR1 and CDR2 sequences are SGHAT and FQDESV (reference sequence). Trimming cost V 5 bases and J 0 bases; bases outside gene matches: 7. CDR3 length: 17 amino acids. The CDR3 coding sequence is TGTGCCAGCAGCCACGGACAGGTCTACTCCTATAATTCACCCCTCCACTTT. Protein: CASSHGQVYSYNSPLHF.

Ten or more counts support this clonotype. V is TRBV6-6 and J is TRBJ2-4; possibly TRBD1 or TRBD2 for D (5 bases each). Germline assignment: CDR1 MNHNY and CDR2 SVGAGI (reference sequence). CDR3 length equals 12 residues. V dropped 7 bases and J dropped 11 bases, with 15 bases sitting between them. The CDR3 is CASTPMGDLQYF. CDR3 sequence (DNA): TGTGCCAGCACTCCCATGGGGGACCTTCAGTACTTC.

The J gene is TRBJ2-2, the V gene TRBV12-3 or TRBV12-4; D assignment may be TRBD1 or TRBD2 (6 bases each). The V and J ends lost 7 bases and 5 bases respectively, with 11 bases between them. This CDR3 is 13 amino acids long. CDR3 sequence (DNA): TGTGCCAGCAAGGGGGGCCGGACCGGGGAGCTGTTTTTT. It translates to CASKGGRTGELFF.

The genes are TRBV4-1 and TRBJ2-5, with D perhaps matching TRBD2 (5 bases). V was clipped by 3 bases and J by 4 bases, with 6 bases between them. This CDR3 is 12 amino acids long. The germline V gene encodes CDR1 MGHRA and CDR2 YSYEKL. CDR3 nucleotides: TGCGCCAGCAGCCAGGCGGGAGAGACCCAGTACTTC. This gives the protein CASSQAGETQYF.

The V call is TRBV7-9, the J call TRBJ2-7; 7 positions agree with TRBD1. Trimming cost V 5 bases and J 1 base; bases outside gene matches: 8. The CDR3 runs to 15 residues. CDR1 and CDR2 from the germline V gene are SEHNR and FQNEAQ (reference sequence). The CDR3 DNA reads TGTGCCAGCAGCGACGTAGGGGGCGGGTCCTACGAGCAGTACGTC. Protein: CASSDVGGGSYEQYV.

The V and J genes are TRBV7-2 and TRBJ2-3, with unresolved D. From germline, CDR1 is SGHTA and CDR2 FQGNSA. This CDR3 is 14 amino acids long. V shed 6 bases and J shed 5 bases, with 15 bases lying between them. The CDR3 here is CASSLNGRRDTQYF. CDR3 nucleotides: TGTGCCAGCAGTCTAAACGGACGGAGAGATACGCAGTATTTT.

This sequence joins TRBV6-5 and TRBJ2-3; D not resolved. Trimming removed 6 bases from V and 1 base from J, with 11 bases in between. Germline V gene data show CDR1 as MNHEY and CDR2 as SVGAGI. There are 14 residues in the CDR3. The DNA for the CDR3 is TGTGCCAGCAGCTCGATTGGGGGCACAGATACGCAGTATTTT. Translation gives CASSSIGGTDTQYF.

V gene TRBV7-9 combines with J gene TRBJ1-6; D gene uncertain. V was pared by 3 bases and J by 15 bases, with 21 bases between. The germline gives CDR1 SEHNR, CDR2 FQNEAQ (reference sequence). The length of the CDR3 is 15 residues. CDR3 sequence reads: CASSFGRQALTHLHF. Written as DNA, the CDR3 is TGTGCCAGCAGCTTCGGGAGGCAGGCCCTGACCCACCTCCACTTT.

This clonotype turned up a few times. The rearrangement uses TRBV3-1 and TRBJ2-4, with D possibly matching TRBD2 (7 bases). This CDR3 contains 14 residues. The germline gives CDR1 LGHDT, CDR2 YNNKEL (reference sequence). V was cut by 4 bases and J by 7 bases, with 14 bases left in between. The CDR3 region is CASSLSEGGNIQYF. CDR3 in DNA: TGTGCCAGCAGCCTCTCCGAGGGGGGGAACATTCAGTACTTC.

In this sample, this clonotype turned up many times. This chain joins TRBV24-1 and TRBJ1-1, with 8 nucleotides matching TRBD1. The V gene end was trimmed by 2 bases and the J gene end by 1 base; junction bases not matched to a gene: 2. Germline V CDR1 and CDR2: KGHDR, SFDVKD. This CDR3 has 15 residues. CDR3 loop: CATSDSGTGNTEAFF. The CDR3 nucleotides read TGTGCCACCAGTGATTCCGGGACAGGGAACACTGAAGCTTTCTTT.

This clonotype occurred a few times. This chain uses TRBV6-5 with TRBJ1-3; perhaps TRBD1 as D (5 bases). Trimming removed 6 bases at V and 0 bases at J, with 9 bases between. Per the germline V gene, CDR1 is MNHEY and CDR2 is SVGAGI. The CDR3 loop spans 14 amino acids. CDR3 nucleotides: TGTGCCAGCAGGGGACGTTTCTCTGGAAACACCATATATTTT. This sequence encodes CASRGRFSGNTIYF.

Only a few counts were recorded for this clonotype. The chain carries TRBV27 and TRBJ2-5; D might be TRBD1 or TRBD2, each matching 5 bases. CDR3 length: 17 amino acids. The germline V gene has CDR1 MNHEY and CDR2 SMNVEV (reference sequence). Trimming left V 5 bases short and J 4 bases short, with 23 bases between. The CDR3 DNA follows: TGTGCCAGCAGTAAAAATACATTGGGACCCAGCAGAGAGACCCAGTACTTC. This encodes CASSKNTLGPSRETQYF.

The chain recombines TRBV7-2 with TRBJ2-5, with D maybe TRBD2 (5 bases). Looked up from germline, CDR1 is SGHTA and CDR2 is FQGNSA. The CDR3 runs 15 residues. Trimming stripped 5 bases from V and 0 bases from J, with 13 bases between. As DNA, the CDR3 is TGTGCCAGCAGCCAGCGGACGGGGTACCAAGAGACCCAGTACTTC. It codes for CASSQRTGYQETQYF.